The subject of this entry is one T cell receptor beta chain. Its cognate antigen is unknown. The sample belongs to a study of T cells in Graves' hyperthyroidism and ophthalmopathy. Regarding the study as a whole: Ophthalmopathy onset followed model prediction by a median around 6.6 months. Appearing also in blood were most of the thyroid clonotypes expanded above 0.001.

There are 15 residues in the CDR3. V was clipped by 7 bases and J by 2 bases; unmatched bases: 6. Germline V lookup: CDR1 MNHNS, CDR2 SASEGT. Regions amplified from RNA transcripts were the TCR beta CDR3 regions. The HTBI primer set served for first-round RT-PCR of the TCR CDR3. TCRdb analysed the multiplex PCR reads with MiXCR anew, one entry per CDR3 protein. Of approximately 620,000 distinct CDR3 sequences in the sample, roughly a sixth were seen once. Each diagnosis drew on symptoms, thyroxine, TRAb, thyroid ultrasound and orbital computed tomography findings. Fresh 10 ml peripheral blood yielded PBMCs.

Material: blood. The TCR comes from a woman aged 40 to 50 with Graves' ophthalmopathy. This chain links TRBV6-1 with TRBJ2-2; 8 nucleotides match TRBD2. CDR3 nucleotide sequence: TGTGCCAGCACCGTTAGCGGGGTCAACACCGGGGAGCTGTTTTTT. The encoded protein is CASTVSGVNTGELFF.